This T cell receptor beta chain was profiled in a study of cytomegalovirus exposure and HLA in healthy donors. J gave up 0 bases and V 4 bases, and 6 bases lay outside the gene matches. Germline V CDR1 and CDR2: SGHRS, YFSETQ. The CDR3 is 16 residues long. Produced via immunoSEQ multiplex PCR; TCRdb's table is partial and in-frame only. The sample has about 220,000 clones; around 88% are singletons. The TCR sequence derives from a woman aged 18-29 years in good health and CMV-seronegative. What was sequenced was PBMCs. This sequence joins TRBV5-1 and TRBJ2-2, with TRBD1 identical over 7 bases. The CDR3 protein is CASSPWTGPNTGELFF. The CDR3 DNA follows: TGCGCCAGCAGCCCTTGGACAGGACCGAACACCGGGGAGCTGTTTTTT.